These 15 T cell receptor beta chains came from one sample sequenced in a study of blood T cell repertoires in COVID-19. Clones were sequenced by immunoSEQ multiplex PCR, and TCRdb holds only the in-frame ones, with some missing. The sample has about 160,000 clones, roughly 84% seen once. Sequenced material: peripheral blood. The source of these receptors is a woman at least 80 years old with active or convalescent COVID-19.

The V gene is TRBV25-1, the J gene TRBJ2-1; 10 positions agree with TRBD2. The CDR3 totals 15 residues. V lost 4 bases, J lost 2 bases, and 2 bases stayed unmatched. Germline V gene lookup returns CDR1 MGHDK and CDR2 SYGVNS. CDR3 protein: CASSATSGPYNEQFF. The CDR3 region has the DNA TGTGCCAGCAGTGCGACTAGCGGGCCCTACAATGAGCAGTTCTTC.

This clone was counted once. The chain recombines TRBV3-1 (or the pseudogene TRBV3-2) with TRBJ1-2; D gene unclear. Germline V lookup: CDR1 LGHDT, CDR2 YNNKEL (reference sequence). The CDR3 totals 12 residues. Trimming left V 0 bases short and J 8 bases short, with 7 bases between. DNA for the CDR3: TGTGCCAGCAGCCAAGATGATCGGGGCTACACCTTC. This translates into CASSQDDRGYTF.

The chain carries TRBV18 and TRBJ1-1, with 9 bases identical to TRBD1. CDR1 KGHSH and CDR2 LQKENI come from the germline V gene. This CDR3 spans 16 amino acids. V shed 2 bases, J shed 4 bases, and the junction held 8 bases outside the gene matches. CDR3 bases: TGTGCCAGCTCACCAACCGGGACAGGGTATCTCACTGAAGCTTTCTTT. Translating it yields CASSPTGTGYLTEAFF.

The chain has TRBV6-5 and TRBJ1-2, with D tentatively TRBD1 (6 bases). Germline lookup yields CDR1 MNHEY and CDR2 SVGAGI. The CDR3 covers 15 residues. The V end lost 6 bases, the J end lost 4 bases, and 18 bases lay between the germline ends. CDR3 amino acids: CASSVTVTGRYGYTF. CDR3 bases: TGTGCCAGCAGCGTGACTGTGACAGGACGCTATGGCTACACCTTC.

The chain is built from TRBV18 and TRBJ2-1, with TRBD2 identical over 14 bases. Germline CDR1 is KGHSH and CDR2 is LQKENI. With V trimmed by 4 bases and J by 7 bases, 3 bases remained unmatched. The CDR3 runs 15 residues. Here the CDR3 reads CASSLGLAGVNEQFF. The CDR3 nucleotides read TGTGCCAGCTCACTGGGACTAGCGGGAGTAAATGAGCAGTTCTTC. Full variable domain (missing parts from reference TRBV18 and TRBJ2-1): NAGVMQNPRHLVRRRGQEARLRCSPMKGHSHVYWYRQLPEEGLKFMVYLQKENIIDESGMPKERFSAEFPKEGPSILRIQQVVRGDSAAYFCASSLGLAGVNEQFFGPGTRLTVL.

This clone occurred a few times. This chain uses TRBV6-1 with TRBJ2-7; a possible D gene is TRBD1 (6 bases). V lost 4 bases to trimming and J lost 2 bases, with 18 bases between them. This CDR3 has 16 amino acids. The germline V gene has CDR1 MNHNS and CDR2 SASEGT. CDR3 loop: CASSATGIINPYEQYF. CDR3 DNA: TGTGCCAGCAGTGCCACAGGGATTATAAATCCCTACGAGCAGTACTTC.

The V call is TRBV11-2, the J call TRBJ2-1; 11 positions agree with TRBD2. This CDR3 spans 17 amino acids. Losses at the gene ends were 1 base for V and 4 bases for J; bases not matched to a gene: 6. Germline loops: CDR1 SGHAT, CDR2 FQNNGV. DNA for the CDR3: TGTGCCAGCAGCTTAGCGCCCGCTAGCGGGAGGTACAATGAGCAGTTCTTC. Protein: CASSLAPASGRYNEQFF.

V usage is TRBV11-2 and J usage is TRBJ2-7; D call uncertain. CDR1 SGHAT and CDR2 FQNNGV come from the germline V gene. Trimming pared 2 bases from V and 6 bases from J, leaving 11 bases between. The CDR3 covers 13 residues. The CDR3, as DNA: TGTGCCAGCAGCTTACTGAGTAGCTTCGAGCAGTACTTC. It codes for CASSLLSSFEQYF.

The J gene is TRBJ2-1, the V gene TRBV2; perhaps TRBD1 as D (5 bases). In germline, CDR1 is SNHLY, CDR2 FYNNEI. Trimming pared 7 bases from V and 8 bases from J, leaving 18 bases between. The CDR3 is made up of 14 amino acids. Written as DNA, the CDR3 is TGTGCCAGCACTTCGGACACCGCTTACGATGAGCAGTTCTTC. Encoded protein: CASTSDTAYDEQFF.

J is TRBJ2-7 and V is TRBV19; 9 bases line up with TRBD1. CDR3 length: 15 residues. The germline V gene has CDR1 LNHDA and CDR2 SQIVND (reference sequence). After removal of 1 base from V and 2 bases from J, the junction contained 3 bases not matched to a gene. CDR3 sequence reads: CASSIGTGVPYEQYF. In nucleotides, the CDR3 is TGTGCCAGTAGTATAGGGACAGGGGTGCCCTACGAGCAGTACTTC.

DNA for the CDR3: TGTGCCACCACGAGGGAGGTAGGAAGCTCTGGGGCCAACGTCCTGACTTTC. Its translation is CATTREVGSSGANVLTF. This chain joins TRBV7-9 and TRBJ2-6, with TRBD2 as a possible D gene (6 bases). In germline, CDR1 is SEHNR, CDR2 FQNEAQ (reference sequence). This CDR3 contains 17 residues. Trimming pared 10 bases from V and 0 bases from J, leaving 19 bases between.

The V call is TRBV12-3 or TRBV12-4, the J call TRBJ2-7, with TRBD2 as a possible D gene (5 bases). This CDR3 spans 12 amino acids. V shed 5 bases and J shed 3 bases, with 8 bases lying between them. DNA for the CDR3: TGTGCCAGCAGTCCTCGGGGCTACGAGCAGTACTTC. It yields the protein CASSPRGYEQYF.

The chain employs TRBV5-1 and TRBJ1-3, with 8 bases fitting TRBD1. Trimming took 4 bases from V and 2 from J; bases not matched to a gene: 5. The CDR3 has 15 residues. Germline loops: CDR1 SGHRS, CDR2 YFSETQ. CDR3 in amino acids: CASSTQGATGNTIYF. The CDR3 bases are TGCGCCAGCAGCACCCAGGGGGCTACTGGAAACACCATATATTTT.

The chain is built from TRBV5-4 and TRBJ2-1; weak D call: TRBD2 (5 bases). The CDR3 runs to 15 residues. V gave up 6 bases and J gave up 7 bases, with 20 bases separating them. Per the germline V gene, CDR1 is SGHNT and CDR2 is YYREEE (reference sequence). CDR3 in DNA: TGTGCCAGCACCCGAGCGGACCCCTCGGGGAATGAGCAGTTCTTC. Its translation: CASTRADPSGNEQFF.

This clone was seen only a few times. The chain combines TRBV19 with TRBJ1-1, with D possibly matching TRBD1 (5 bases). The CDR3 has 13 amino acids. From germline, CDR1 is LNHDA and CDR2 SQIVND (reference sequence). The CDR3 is CASGGLGNTEAFF. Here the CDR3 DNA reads TGTGCTTCGGGGGGACTGGGGAACACTGAAGCTTTCTTT.